Each of the 23 T cell receptor beta chains below was sequenced from the same sample in a study of cytomegalovirus exposure and HLA in healthy donors. PCR employed 60 Vbeta and 13 Jbeta primers. The assay was immunoSEQ multiplex PCR, and TCRdb's table has in-frame clones only and misses some. The table has tens of thousands of clones, about three quarters seen once; the top ten hold around 4%. The material sequenced was PBMCs. These receptors all come from a male donor in good health and CMV-seropositive.

This clone was found once. The chain carries TRBV9 and TRBJ2-7; no clear D. The V gene's germline CDR1 is SGDLS and CDR2 YYNGEE. Trimming took 0 bases from V and 3 from J, leaving 10 bases between them. The CDR3 totals 14 residues. Here the CDR3 reads CASSVGAGYYEQYF. CDR3 in DNA: TGTGCCAGCAGCGTAGGGGCAGGATACTACGAGCAGTACTTC.

The chain couples TRBV5-8 to TRBJ2-3; D unclear. V was clipped by 0 bases and J by 2 bases, with 7 bases between them. This CDR3 is 14 amino acids long. Germline lookup yields CDR1 SGHTS and CDR2 YDEGEE. CDR3 residues: CASSLGPFTDTQYF. Written as DNA, the CDR3 is TGTGCCAGCAGCTTGGGTCCTTTCACAGATACGCAGTATTTT.

This clone was counted a few times. V usage is TRBV11-2 and J usage is TRBJ2-5; D gene uncertain. V lost 1 base to trimming and J lost 3 bases, with 6 bases between them. Germline CDR1 SGHAT, CDR2 FQNNGV. CDR3 length: 13 residues. CDR3 bases: TGTGCCAGCAGCTTAGCGGGTAAAGAGACCCAGTACTTC. Translating gives CASSLAGKETQYF. Using reference TRBV11-2 and TRBJ2-5 for the parts outside the CDR3, the full variable domain is EAGVAQSPRYKIIEKRQSVAFWCNPISGHATLYWYQQILGQGPKLLIQFQNNGVVDDSQLPKDRFSAERLKGVDSTLKIQPAKLEDSAVYLCASSLAGKETQYFGPGTRLLVL.

V is TRBV2 and J is TRBJ2-7; D gene ambiguous. Per germline, CDR1 SNHLY and CDR2 FYNNEI. The CDR3 sequence is 12 residues long. V was shortened by 2 bases and J by 2 bases, with 4 bases between the two germline ends. The CDR3 spells CASSETAYEQYF. The CDR3 region has the DNA TGTGCCAGCAGTGAAACTGCCTACGAGCAGTACTTC.

This clone turned up a few times. CDR3 loop: CASSSWDTKNTEAFF. In DNA, the CDR3 is TGTGCCAGCAGCTCTTGGGACACGAAGAACACTGAAGCTTTCTTT. The chain carries TRBV21-1 and TRBJ1-1; the table's D call, TRBD1, has no DNA check behind it. TRBV21-1 is noted as a pseudogene. The length of the CDR3 is 15 residues.

This rearrangement joins TRBV7-3 to TRBJ2-6; D is unclear. Trimming shortened V by 4 bases and J by 1 base, and 8 bases separated the two germline ends. CDR1 is SGHTA and CDR2 is FQGTGA in the germline V gene. The CDR3 totals 15 residues. CDR3 bases: TGTGCCAGCAGCTCGACAATGTCTGGGGCCAACGTCCTGACTTTC. Protein product: CASSSTMSGANVLTF.

In this sample, this clone turned up once. This chain connects TRBV2 to TRBJ2-3; 7 bases map to TRBD2. The CDR3 is 14 amino acids. Germline CDR1 reads SNHLY; CDR2 reads FYNNEI. V lost 6 bases, J lost 2 bases, and 5 bases stayed unmatched. CDR3 coding DNA: TGTGCCAGCAGGGACTGGGACTACACAGATACGCAGTATTTT. It specifies CASRDWDYTDTQYF.

CDR3 sequence: CASSHGPPNTQYF. The CDR3, as DNA: TGCGCCAGCAGCCACGGTCCGCCTAATACGCAGTATTTT. V and J are TRBV4-1 and TRBJ2-3, with unresolved D. Germline V lookup: CDR1 MGHRA, CDR2 YSYEKL. The CDR3 contains 13 residues. V lost 3 bases and J lost 7, with 11 bases in between.

The chain is built from TRBV7-8 and TRBJ2-7; TRBD2 might be the D (5 bases). In germline, CDR1 is SGHVS, CDR2 FQNEAQ. The CDR3 has 14 amino acids. The V end lost 3 bases, the J end lost 2 bases, and 11 bases lay between the germline ends. CDR3 region: CASSLRQRAYEQYF. The CDR3 DNA follows: TGTGCCAGCAGCTTGCGGCAGAGGGCCTACGAGCAGTACTTC. Using reference TRBV7-8 and TRBJ2-7 for the parts outside the CDR3, the full variable domain is GAGVSQSPRYKVAKRGQDVALRCDPISGHVSLFWYQQALGQGPEFLTYFQNEAQLDKSGLPSDRFFAERPEGSVSTLKIQRTQQEDSAVYLCASSLRQRAYEQYFGPGTRLTVT.

The chain carries TRBV2 and TRBJ2-3, with TRBD1 identical over 8 bases. V was clipped by 5 bases and J by 3 bases; unmatched bases: 4. Germline loops: CDR1 SNHLY, CDR2 FYNNEI. CDR3 length: 14 residues. The CDR3 DNA sequence: TGTGCCAGCAGTAAGACAGGGGCGACAGATACGCAGTATTTT. This translates into CASSKTGATDTQYF.

This clone appeared a few times. The chain is built from TRBV29-1 and TRBJ1-3; TRBD1 matches at 10 bases. CDR1 and CDR2 (germline): SQVTM, ANQGSEA. V lost 3 bases, J lost 0 bases, and 8 bases stayed unmatched. The CDR3 covers 17 residues. The CDR3 loop is CSVETSGTGDSGNTIYF. DNA for the CDR3: TGCAGCGTTGAGACCTCCGGGACAGGGGACTCTGGAAACACCATATATTTT.

This chain connects TRBV29-1 to TRBJ2-5, with 8 bases aligning to TRBD2. V shed 8 bases, J shed 1 base, and the junction held 6 bases outside the gene matches. The germline gives CDR1 SQVTM, CDR2 ANQGSEA. This CDR3 has 13 amino acids. CDR3 in DNA: TGCAGCTATTCAGGGACTAGCCAAGAGACCCAGTACTTC. Translating it yields CSYSGTSQETQYF.

The chain is built from TRBV5-5 and TRBJ2-5, with 12 positions matching TRBD2. Trimming cost V 5 bases and J 6 bases; bases outside gene matches: 5. Germline V gene lookup returns CDR1 SGHKS and CDR2 YYEKEE (reference sequence). This CDR3 has 14 amino acids. The CDR3 is CASRASGRDKTQYF. The CDR3 DNA follows: TGTGCCAGCAGGGCTAGCGGGAGGGATAAGACCCAGTACTTC.

V gene TRBV7-2 combines with J gene TRBJ1-4, with D uncertain. Trimming took 5 bases from V and 6 from J, leaving 13 bases between them. Germline V gives CDR1 SGHTA, CDR2 FQGNSA. This CDR3 region has 14 residues. CDR3 sequence reads: CASSLSRRDEKLFF. In DNA, the CDR3 is TGTGCCAGCAGCCTGAGCCGCCGGGATGAAAAACTGTTTTTT.

The J gene is TRBJ2-5, the V gene TRBV6-6, with D possibly matching TRBD1 (5 bases). Germline CDR1 and CDR2: MNHNY and SVGAGI (reference sequence). V lost 6 bases, J lost 0 bases, and 8 bases lay in between. This CDR3 is built from 13 residues. In DNA, the CDR3 is TGTGCCAGCAGGTCGACAGACCAAGAGACCCAGTACTTC. This encodes CASRSTDQETQYF.

The chain combines TRBV7-2 with TRBJ1-1; no firm D call. The CDR3 has 13 residues. Germline V lookup: CDR1 SGHTA, CDR2 FQGNSA. V was cut by 5 bases and J by 5 bases, with 12 bases left in between. The CDR3 nucleotides are TGTGCCAGCAGCGTCGAGGCGGGGACTGAAGCTTTCTTT. Its translation: CASSVEAGTEAFF.

The CDR3 loop reads CASSPAGGTYEQYF. The CDR3 bases are TGTGCCAGCAGCCCAGCGGGCGGAACCTACGAGCAGTACTTC. V usage is TRBV11-2 and J usage is TRBJ2-7; D may be TRBD2 (6 bases). Germline V gene data show CDR1 as SGHAT and CDR2 as FQNNGV. The ends were cut back, 5 bases at V and 2 bases at J, with 13 bases in the middle. This CDR3 has 14 residues.

The rearrangement uses TRBV18 and TRBJ2-1; 8 positions agree with TRBD2. The germline V gene has CDR1 KGHSH and CDR2 LQKENI. Trimming cost V 1 base and J 0 bases; bases outside gene matches: 17. CDR3 length equals 21 residues. CDR3 loop: CASSPLDPIAGYPSSYNEQFF. The CDR3 coding sequence is TGTGCCAGCTCACCACTTGACCCCATAGCGGGGTATCCCAGCTCCTACAATGAGCAGTTCTTC.

The CDR3 loop reads CASSVSGGAHNEQFF. The CDR3 DNA reads as TGTGCCAGCAGCGTTAGCGGGGGGGCCCACAATGAGCAGTTCTTC. The chain carries TRBV9 and TRBJ2-1; 11 nucleotides match TRBD2. Germline trimming cut 2 bases from V and 5 bases from J; bases unmatched to any gene: 3. Per germline, CDR1 SGDLS and CDR2 YYNGEE. CDR3 length: 15 amino acids. Filled out from reference TRBV9 and TRBJ2-1, the complete variable domain reads DSGVTQTPKHLITATGQRVTLRCSPRSGDLSVYWYQQSLDQGLQFLIQYYNGEERAKGNILERFSAQQFPDLHSELNLSSLELGDSALYFCASSVSGGAHNEQFFGPGTRLTVL.

This clone was picked up one time. The rearrangement uses TRBV19 and TRBJ1-5; tentatively, D is TRBD1 (6 bases). The CDR3 has 15 residues. Germline V gives CDR1 LNHDA, CDR2 SQIVND (reference sequence). Deletions cut 4 bases from V and 5 bases from J, with 15 bases between. CDR3: CASSNRGGLDQPQHF. Written as DNA, the CDR3 is TGTGCCAGTAGTAACCGCGGGGGCCTGGATCAGCCCCAGCATTTT.

This clone was seen a few times. This chain connects TRBV5-1 to TRBJ2-1; D gene unclear. The V gene's germline CDR1 is SGHRS and CDR2 YFSETQ. Trimming shortened V by 2 bases and J by 9 bases, and 6 bases separated the two germline ends. The CDR3 is made up of 11 amino acids. CDR3 protein: CASSFRGEQFF. The CDR3 DNA follows: TGCGCCAGCAGCTTCCGAGGTGAGCAGTTCTTC.

V gene TRBV6-1 combines with J gene TRBJ2-3, with 8 bases aligning to TRBD1. V lost 0 bases and J lost 4; bases outside the gene matches: 6. The CDR3 has 16 residues. Germline V gene sequence: CDR1 MNHNS, CDR2 SASEGT. The CDR3 bases are TGTGCCAGCAGTGAAGCATACAGGGGGGAGCCAGATACGCAGTATTTT. Protein: CASSEAYRGEPDTQYF.

This rearrangement joins TRBV25-1 to TRBJ2-2, with 7 bases matching TRBD1. V shed 2 bases, J shed 0 bases, and the junction held 3 bases outside the gene matches. The V gene's germline CDR1 is MGHDK and CDR2 SYGVNS. The CDR3 covers 16 residues. This chain's CDR3 is CASSEHGTANTGELFF. Written as DNA, the CDR3 is TGTGCCAGCAGTGAACACGGGACAGCGAACACCGGGGAGCTGTTTTTT.